This TCR beta chain was profiled in a study of T cell clusters in autoimmune cytopenias. Study outcomes and limitations: Physiological T cell clusters of healthy donors were apparently absent in primary autoimmune cytopenia patients. No cluster-lack signature appeared between secondary cytopenia and chronic lymphocytic leukemia patients, apparently due to lymphoma masking. TRB repertoire shifts in secondary cytopenia and chronic lymphocytic leukemia mostly reflected lymphoma, not autoimmunity.

Each sample's input was around 250 ng genomic DNA, 30,000 to 45,000 genome equivalents. TRB rearrangements were amplified by touch-down multiplex PCR with mixed TRB-A/B primers. Reanalyzing the multiplex PCR reads, TCRdb keeps one entry per CDR3 protein, without DNA. Recorded for this sample: approximately 6,000 distinct CDR3 sequences. The CDR3 contains 15 residues. CDR1 is SGHTA, CDR2 FQGNSA, per germline. In regard to this clonotype: The antigen is not known.

The material sequenced was peripheral blood. The rearrangement uses TRBV7-2 and TRBJ1-1; TCRdb returns TRBD1, unconfirmable since there is no DNA. The sequence derives from a human donor with an autoimmune cytopenia or autoimmune hepatitis (not recorded which). The CDR3 region is CASTGAGTGYTEAFF.